The 22 T cell receptor beta chains listed next were all sequenced from one sample in a study of blood T cell repertoires in COVID-19. Libraries were prepared by immunoSEQ multiplex PCR; TCRdb keeps only in-frame clonotypes and omits some of them. The repertoire holds about 88,000 clones, over 65% seen once, with about 14% in the top ten. Sequencing input: peripheral blood. Receptor source: a woman in her 70s with acute or convalescent COVID-19.

This sequence joins TRBV24-1 and TRBJ2-1, with D unclear. This CDR3 is built from 14 residues. With 5 bases removed from V and 0 bases from J, the gap between germline ends came to 7 bases. The germline V gene encodes CDR1 KGHDR and CDR2 SFDVKD. The CDR3 loop reads CATSARFSYNEQFF. The CDR3 nucleotides are TGTGCCACCAGTGCGAGATTCTCCTACAATGAGCAGTTCTTC.

J is TRBJ2-5 and V is TRBV6-2 or TRBV6-3; 7 bases are a match to TRBD2. CDR3 length equals 16 residues. The ends lost 4 bases at V and 1 base at J; junction bases unmatched: 9. Germline CDR1 and CDR2: MNHEY and SVGEGT. The DNA for the CDR3 is TGTGCCAGCAGTTCCAGCCTACTAGCGTCCCAAGAGACCCAGTACTTC. Encoded protein: CASSSSLLASQETQYF.

The chain is built from TRBV29-1 and TRBJ1-6; D gene unclear. The CDR3 extends over 15 amino acids. With 2 bases removed from V and 7 bases from J, the gap between germline ends came to 15 bases. From germline, CDR1 is SQVTM and CDR2 ANQGSEA. The CDR3 DNA reads as TGCAGCGTTGAATTCTTCGGGGAGACGAATTCACCCCTCCACTTT. Translated: CSVEFFGETNSPLHF.

In nucleotides, the CDR3 is TGTGCCAGCAGCTTAGTCCGACACCCCGGGTATTTT. This sequence encodes CASSLVRHPGYF. The J gene is TRBJ2-3, the V gene TRBV11-2, with D uncertain. Germline V gene data show CDR1 as SGHAT and CDR2 as FQNNGV. The CDR3 contains 12 residues. Trimming took off 1 base at V and 14 bases at J, with 13 bases between the two ends.

This chain uses TRBV6-5 with TRBJ2-1; 11 positions match TRBD2. The CDR3 sequence is 14 residues long. Germline CDR1 and CDR2: MNHEY and SVGAGI. V dropped 7 bases and J dropped 8; count of bases not matched to a gene: 7. Here the CDR3 reads CASTNSGGAYEQFF. The CDR3, as DNA: TGTGCCAGCACCAATAGCGGGGGGGCGTATGAGCAGTTCTTC.

The CDR3: CASSIMGGGEQYV. The CDR3 DNA follows: TGTGCCAGTAGTATAATGGGGGGAGGGGAGCAGTACGTC. The rearrangement links TRBV19 to TRBJ2-7; 7 bases map to TRBD2. V lost 2 bases and J lost 7; bases outside the gene matches: 5. The CDR3 is made up of 13 amino acids. CDR1 is LNHDA and CDR2 is SQIVND in the germline V gene (reference sequence).

This clone was detected a few times. The chain joins TRBV6-5 to TRBJ2-3; the D gene is possibly TRBD1 (6 bases). The CDR3 is 15 amino acids. The germline CDR1 and CDR2 sequences are MNHEY and SVGAGI. The germline V and J ends were trimmed by 7 bases and 4 bases, with 18 bases remaining between them. The CDR3 spells CASNQGMFDPDTQYF. The CDR3 nucleotides read TGTGCCAGCAATCAGGGGATGTTTGATCCAGATACGCAGTATTTT.

This sequence joins TRBV7-9 and TRBJ1-3; D possibly corresponds to TRBD1 (6 bases). This CDR3 has 17 amino acids. Trimming took off 4 bases at V and 1 base at J, with 17 bases between the two ends. Germline CDR1 reads SEHNR; CDR2 reads FQNEAQ (reference sequence). The CDR3 sequence: CASSSPRGPFSGNTIYF. The CDR3 DNA sequence: TGTGCCAGCAGCTCCCCCAGGGGACCCTTTTCTGGAAACACCATATATTTT.

Only one count was recorded for this clone. V is TRBV29-1 and J is TRBJ1-2; 8 bases map to TRBD1. Germline V gene sequence: CDR1 SQVTM, CDR2 ANQGSEA. This CDR3 has 14 amino acids. Trimming took 2 bases from V and 8 from J; bases not matched to a gene: 10. CDR3 coding DNA: TGCAGCGTTGAAAGGGCCCAGGGGGCGGAAGGCTACACCTTC. Encoded protein: CSVERAQGAEGYTF. Full variable domain (outside the CDR3, taken from reference TRBV29-1 and TRBJ1-2): SAVISQKPSRDICQRGTSLTIQCQVDSQVTMMFWYRQQPGQSLTLIATANQGSEATYESGFVIDKFPISRPNLTFSTLTVSNMSPEDSSIYLCSVERAQGAEGYTFGSGTRLTVV.

The V gene is TRBV7-2, the J gene TRBJ1-2, with D possibly matching TRBD1 (6 bases). Germline loops: CDR1 SGHTA, CDR2 FQGNSA. The CDR3 length is 14 residues. V dropped 6 bases and J dropped 1 base, with 12 bases sitting between them. Here the CDR3 DNA reads TGTGCCAGCAGTTGGACAGAGAGTAACTATGGCTACACCTTC. Amino acids: CASSWTESNYGYTF.

This chain uses TRBV5-1 with TRBJ2-1; 10 bases are shared with TRBD2. The ends lost 4 bases at V and 0 bases at J; junction bases unmatched: 19. The germline V gene encodes CDR1 SGHRS and CDR2 YFSETQ. This CDR3 contains 21 residues. This CDR3 is CASSRLQWSGRARGSYNEQFF. Written as DNA, the CDR3 is TGCGCCAGCAGCCGACTGCAATGGAGCGGGAGGGCCCGCGGCTCCTACAATGAGCAGTTCTTC.

V gene TRBV18 combines with J gene TRBJ2-5, with 10 bases aligning to TRBD2. The J segment lost 7 bases and the V segment lost 5 bases, leaving 13 bases of the junction unmatched. Germline loops: CDR1 KGHSH, CDR2 LQKENI. CDR3 size: 16 residues. The CDR3: CASSSSSGGASVTQYF. The CDR3 DNA is TGTGCCAGCTCAAGCTCCAGCGGGGGGGCGAGTGTGACCCAGTACTTC.

The rearrangement joins TRBV30 to TRBJ1-5; D gene unclear. The CDR3 covers 14 residues. The V gene lost 6 bases and the J gene lost 0 bases, with 12 bases spanning the gap. Germline CDR1 is GTSNPN and CDR2 is SVGIG (reference sequence). The CDR3 loop is CACSTENSNQPQHF. The DNA for the CDR3 is TGTGCCTGTTCGACGGAGAATAGCAATCAGCCCCAGCATTTT. Combining the CDR3 with reference TRBV30 and TRBJ1-5 gives the whole variable domain SQTIHQWPATLVQPVGSPLSLECTVEGTSNPNLYWYRQAAGRGLQLLFYSVGIGQISSEVPQNLSASRPQDRQFILSSKKLLLSDSGFYLCACSTENSNQPQHFGDGTRLSIL.

This clone was observed a few times. The V gene is TRBV3-1 (or the pseudogene TRBV3-2), the J gene TRBJ1-1; TRBD1 might be the D (5 bases). Trimming took off 0 bases at V and 6 bases at J, with 11 bases between the two ends. This CDR3 is built from 14 residues. CDR1 and CDR2 from the germline V gene are LGHDT and YNNKEL (reference sequence). CDR3 coding DNA: TGTGCCAGCAGCCAAGAAATAGGGGAGGCTGAAGCTTTCTTT. Its translation: CASSQEIGEAEAFF.

The chain joins TRBV2 to TRBJ1-1, with a possible D match to TRBD1 (6 bases). CDR1 SNHLY and CDR2 FYNNEI come from the germline V gene. V was cut by 5 bases and J by 4 bases, with 11 bases left in between. The CDR3 loop spans 13 amino acids. The CDR3 loop is CASSPEQGTEAFF. The CDR3 region has the DNA TGTGCCAGCAGTCCCGAACAGGGCACTGAAGCTTTCTTT.

This clone was picked up one time. The chain recombines TRBV5-8 with TRBJ1-4; unclear D gene. V lost 1 base to trimming and J lost 7 bases, with 17 bases between them. The CDR3 consists of 16 residues. The V gene's germline CDR1 is SGHTS and CDR2 YDEGEE. The CDR3 sequence: CASSLPRDMFSEKLFF. CDR3 DNA sequence: TGTGCCAGCAGCTTGCCGAGGGATATGTTTTCTGAAAAACTGTTTTTT.

The gene calls are TRBV2 and TRBJ2-5; TRBD2 matches at 8 bases. The CDR3 covers 16 residues. J gave up 5 bases and V 7 bases, and 15 bases lay outside the gene matches. The germline gives CDR1 SNHLY, CDR2 FYNNEI. The CDR3 here is CASIGPLGGGGETQYF. The CDR3 DNA reads as TGTGCCAGCATCGGACCTCTCGGGGGGGGCGGGGAGACCCAGTACTTC.

The V and J genes are TRBV6-5 and TRBJ2-2, with 10 bases that match TRBD2. This CDR3 is 14 amino acids long. Per the germline V gene, CDR1 is MNHEY and CDR2 is SVGAGI. V shed 7 bases and J 6 bases; nucleotides not matched to a gene: 5. CDR3 sequence: CASNLAGVPGELFF. The CDR3 DNA sequence: TGTGCCAGCAACCTAGCGGGAGTCCCCGGGGAGCTGTTTTTT.

The chain combines TRBV11-2 with TRBJ2-2, with 7 bases aligning to TRBD1. Germline assignment: CDR1 SGHAT and CDR2 FQNNGV. Unmatched junction bases numbered 2, after V lost 5 bases and J lost 5 bases. The CDR3 has 13 amino acids. CDR3 coding DNA: TGTGCCAGCAGCCCGGACAGGACCGGGGAGCTGTTTTTT. Encoded protein: CASSPDRTGELFF.

The rearrangement uses TRBV7-9 and TRBJ2-7, with no clear D. Trimming left V 4 bases short and J 1 base short, with 11 bases between. In germline, CDR1 is SEHNR, CDR2 FQNEAQ (reference sequence). The length of the CDR3 is 14 residues. The CDR3 sequence: CASSSSGKSYEQYV. In nucleotides, the CDR3 is TGTGCCAGCAGCTCCTCGGGTAAATCCTACGAGCAGTACGTC.

The CDR3 reads CASSLEEGSDEQFF. DNA for the CDR3: TGTGCCAGCAGCTTAGAGGAGGGTTCGGATGAGCAGTTCTTC. This chain links TRBV7-6 with TRBJ2-1; D might be TRBD2 (6 bases). The CDR3 consists of 14 residues. The germline V gene has CDR1 SGHVS and CDR2 FNYEAQ. V lost 1 base and J 8 bases, leaving 12 bases between the germline ends.

The V and J genes are TRBV24-1 and TRBJ2-5; 10 nucleotides align to TRBD2. The CDR3 is made up of 13 amino acids. CDR1 KGHDR and CDR2 SFDVKD come from the germline V gene. Losses at the gene ends were 10 bases for V and 5 bases for J; bases not matched to a gene: 6. Written as DNA, the CDR3 is TGTGCCACGGGGTCTAGCGGGAGTGAGACCCAGTACTTC. Translation gives CATGSSGSETQYF.